The clone carrying this T cell receptor (beta chain) showed up many times. Its matching antigen is unknown. CDR3 length: 14 residues. CDR1 is SNHLY and CDR2 is FYNNEI in the germline V gene. Trimming took 6 bases from V and 0 from J, leaving 11 bases between them. These data are taken from a study of T-cell reconstitution after alpha-beta-depleted transplantation in children. Study-level points and caveats: The authors attributed T-cell counts and diversity one year after transplant mostly to newly produced T cells. Approximately two months post-transplant, alpha-beta T cells reportedly originated from several hundred expanded graft clones. The origin of high day-60 TCRbeta diversity in some patients lay in surviving recipient T cells and thymic progenitors.

Construction of the TCRbeta library involved unique molecular identifiers. MiXCR was run by TCRdb on the PCR reads, yielding one entry per CDR3 protein. The profile shows roughly 340,000 distinct CDR3 sequences, around 15% of them singletons. The chain recombines TRBV2 with TRBJ1-1, with D unclear. The sequence came from a male patient aged 2-15 years who had a stem cell transplant for acute lymphoblastic leukemia, so the T cells may come from the graft donor. The specimen comprised PBMCs, mostly from graft donor cells, sampled 360 days after TCRalphabeta/CD19-depleted stem cell transplant. The CDR3 DNA sequence: TGTGCCAGCAGGGTTACACCCATGAACACTGAAGCTTTCTTT. Its protein is CASRVTPMNTEAFF.